The 8 T cell receptor beta chains listed next were all sequenced from one sample in a study of T cells expressing NK-cell markers. TCRdb re-called the 5' RACE reads and catalogs CDR3 proteins one per entry, DNA excluded. This sample's table reports 400,000 to 550,000 distinct CDR3 sequences. Sequencing input: blood T cells: a sorted CD56 or NKG2C T cell subset, CD4+ or CD8+ T cells, or bulk PBMC T cells (not recorded which). The receptors here all came from a woman between 18 and 75 years old in good health.

This chain joins TRBV20-1 and TRBJ2-7; TCRdb's D gene call, TRBD2, goes unchecked for lack of DNA. The germline CDR1 and CDR2 sequences are DFQATT and SNEGSKA (reference sequence). There are 13 residues in the CDR3. The CDR3 loop reads CTLGTSGGYEQYF.

The chain's CDR3 is CASSGGGGADTQYF. The V call is TRBV2, the J call TRBJ2-3; the TCRdb D gene call, TRBD2, has no DNA to confirm it. This CDR3 is built from 14 residues. CDR1 and CDR2 from the germline V gene are SNHLY and FYNNEI.

The rearrangement links TRBV6-1 to TRBJ2-2; there is no DNA to check the TCRdb D call of TRBD1. This CDR3 comprises 14 residues. From germline, CDR1 is MNHNS and CDR2 SASEGT. CDR3 sequence: CASSRDRLYGELFF.

The V call is TRBV5-1, the J call TRBJ2-2; the D call of TRBD2 rests on TCRdb alone, since no DNA is present to check it. This CDR3 spans 14 amino acids. Germline lookup yields CDR1 SGHRS and CDR2 YFSETQ. CDR3 sequence: CASSTGLGTGELFF. Supplemented by reference TRBV5-1 and TRBJ2-2, the full variable domain reads KAGVTQTPRYLIKTRGQQVTLSCSPISGHRSVSWYQQTPGQGLQFLFEYFSETQRNKGNFPGRFSGRQFSNSRSEMNVSTLELGDSALYLCASSTGLGTGELFFGEGSRLTVL.

The genes are TRBV10-3 and TRBJ2-5; the TRBD2 assignment by TCRdb is unverifiable without DNA. The germline CDR1 and CDR2 sequences are ENHRY and SYGVKD. The CDR3 runs to 13 residues. CDR3 loop: CAISPDLLETQYF.

The chain employs TRBV29-1 and TRBJ1-2. CDR1 and CDR2 from the germline V gene are SQVTM and ANQGSEA. The CDR3 is 13 amino acids. CDR3 loop: CSVGSGSNYGYTF.

The J gene is TRBJ2-7, the V gene TRBV18; TCRdb lists TRBD1, though no DNA is available to test this call. Germline V CDR1 and CDR2: KGHSH, LQKENI. There are 14 residues in the CDR3. CDR3 loop: CASSPWDRGYEQYF.

V usage is TRBV7-2 and J usage is TRBJ2-1. The CDR3 is made up of 14 amino acids. CDR1 SGHTA and CDR2 FQGNSA come from the germline V gene. This CDR3 is CASTLGGSYNEQFF.